This T cell receptor (beta chain) was identified during a study of T cells after yellow fever vaccination. Study conclusions and caveats: The study found a weaker secondary response that peaked faster, day 5 versus 15. Most clones from primary vaccination were detected again post-booster (just over 95% CD4, roughly 85% CD8).

Generation of TCR cDNA used 5'RACE template switching (which added a universal primer site and UMIs). TCRdb re-derived calls from the 5' RACE reads in MiXCR, one entry per CDR3 protein. Of 500,000 to 650,000 distinct CDR3 sequences detected, roughly 13% appear once; the ten largest clones hold about 14%. This clonotype appeared a few times. The antigen is undetermined. The germline gives CDR1 LGHNA, CDR2 YSLEER. The CDR3 sequence is 17 residues long. The trim removed 4 bases at V and 7 bases at J, leaving 15 bases unmatched. The clonotype originates from a young man who received the YFV17D yellow fever vaccine. The specimen comprised PBMCs, sampled on the day of the yellow fever booster vaccination. This chain uses TRBV4-3 with TRBJ2-3, with 9 bases that match TRBD1. In nucleotides, the CDR3 is TGCGCCAGCAGCCCTGGGATAGGGACAGGGAGAGAAAATACGCAGTATTTT. Its protein product is CASSPGIGTGRENTQYF.